This passage covers 16 T cell receptor beta chains from one sample sequenced in a study of blood T cells in healthy people across ages. Through a sample-barcoded 5' primer and a J-beta primer mix, a second PCR was run for roughly 6 to 12 cycles. TCRdb reprocessed the 5' RACE reads with MiXCR, giving one entry per CDR3 protein. Of some 790,000 distinct CDR3 sequences listed, under 30% were seen once; the top ten hold approximately 15%. Input material: blood. These receptors were obtained from an elderly woman in good health.

A few counts support this clonotype. The rearrangement uses TRBV4-3 and TRBJ1-2; no clear D. The CDR3 totals 15 residues. CDR1 is LGHNA, CDR2 YSLEER, per germline. V lost 0 bases to trimming and J lost 7 bases, with 15 bases between them. This CDR3 is CASSQDQQFWRGYTF. The CDR3 DNA reads as TGCGCCAGCAGCCAAGATCAACAGTTTTGGCGTGGCTACACCTTC.

This clonotype was detected many times. The chain combines TRBV20-1 with TRBJ2-5, with D perhaps matching TRBD1 (7 bases). The CDR3 has 14 amino acids. The V gene lost 6 bases and the J gene lost 1 base, with 15 bases spanning the gap. In germline, CDR1 is DFQATT, CDR2 SNEGSKA (reference sequence). CDR3 DNA sequence: TGCAGTGCCGGAGGGGGCAGATCCCAAGAGACCCAGTACTTC. Amino acid sequence: CSAGGGRSQETQYF.

The chain joins TRBV6-2 or TRBV6-3 to TRBJ1-5; D call uncertain. This CDR3 region has 15 residues. Between the trimmed V and J ends, which lost 8 bases and 0 bases, there was a span of 14 bases. Germline CDR1 and CDR2: MNHEY and SVGEGT. The CDR3 protein is CASRSGGGSNQPQHF. Written as DNA, the CDR3 is TGTGCCAGCCGATCCGGAGGAGGTAGCAATCAGCCCCAGCATTTT.

This rearrangement joins TRBV29-1 to TRBJ2-5; no reliable D call. CDR1 SQVTM and CDR2 ANQGSEA come from the germline V gene. The V end was cut by 3 bases, the J end by 6 bases, with 14 bases between. This CDR3 is 13 amino acids long. The CDR3 region is CSVDSYPRKTQYF. In DNA, the CDR3 is TGCAGCGTTGACAGTTACCCAAGGAAGACCCAGTACTTC.

About this clonotype: Sequence at one end of the junction differs from germline and may be a read error. The chain employs TRBV12-3 or TRBV12-4 and TRBJ2-3; D is perhaps TRBD2 (6 bases). The CDR3 runs 16 residues. The CDR3 DNA sequence: TGTGCCAGTCGTGGGGGGACCCGAGCGAGCGCAGATACGGAGTATTTT. It codes for CASRGGTRASADTEYF.

The rearrangement uses TRBV20-1 and TRBJ2-7; D may be TRBD1 (6 bases). Germline CDR1 reads DFQATT; CDR2 reads SNEGSKA (reference sequence). Deletions cut 6 bases from V and 4 bases from J, with 22 bases between. The CDR3 extends over 15 amino acids. As DNA, the CDR3 is TGCAGTGCCGCTACTAGATGGCAGGGGATGTACGAGCAGTACTTC. Its translation is CSAATRWQGMYEQYF.

This clonotype was counted between two and nine times. The chain employs TRBV5-5 and TRBJ1-6, with D perhaps TRBD1 (6 bases). The germline CDR1 and CDR2 sequences are SGHKS and YYEKEE (reference sequence). The CDR3 is 17 amino acids. Between the trimmed V and J ends, which lost 1 base and 5 bases, there was a span of 16 bases. This chain's CDR3 is CASSLLGEGVNNSPLHF. The CDR3 DNA follows: TGTGCCAGCAGCTTGCTAGGGGAGGGGGTGAATAATTCACCCCTCCACTTT.

This clonotype was detected a few times. The V gene is TRBV28, the J gene TRBJ1-1; 7 bases align to TRBD1. This CDR3 is built from 14 residues. The V gene's germline CDR1 is MDHEN and CDR2 SYDVKM. After removal of 6 bases from V and 4 bases from J, the junction contained 8 bases not matched to a gene. The CDR3 sequence is CASRGGQSPTEAFF. DNA of the CDR3: TGTGCCAGCAGGGGGGGACAGTCTCCCACTGAAGCTTTCTTT.

This clonotype showed up just a few times. With a much larger clone just one base away, this may be a read error. The chain carries TRBV15 and TRBJ2-1, with a tentative D call TRBD1 (5 bases). With the DNA end fitting TRBJ2-7 better, the J assignment may be wrong. Germline V gene sequence: CDR1 LNHNV, CDR2 YYDKDF (reference sequence). The CDR3 is made up of 16 amino acids. The DNA for the CDR3 is TGTGCCACCAGCAGAGAGGCAGGGTCCTCCTACAATGAGCAGTACTTC. It yields the protein CATSREAGSSYNEQYF.

This clonotype has just a few counts. The CDR3 DNA reads as TGTGCCAGCAGTTTATATCTCTCCACAGGGGCGCTGAATGAGCAGTTCTTC. Residues: CASSLYLSTGALNEQFF. The chain links TRBV28 to TRBJ2-1, with 7 nucleotides matching TRBD1. The V and J ends lost 1 base and 7 bases, in that order; junction bases with no gene match: 13. The germline CDR1 and CDR2 sequences are MDHEN and SYDVKM. This CDR3 is built from 17 residues. The full variable domain, its missing parts supplied by reference TRBV28 and TRBJ2-1, is DVKVTQSSRYLVKRTGEKVFLECVQDMDHENMFWYRQDPGLGLRLIYFSYDVKMKEKGDIPEGYSVSREKKERFSLILESASTNQTSMYLCASSLYLSTGALNEQFFGPGTRLTVL.

This chain joins TRBV7-9 and TRBJ2-5; D may correspond to TRBD1 or TRBD2 (6 bases each). Trimming removed 1 base at V and 14 bases at J, with 14 bases between. Germline V lookup: CDR1 SEHNR, CDR2 FQNEAQ (reference sequence). The CDR3 extends over 12 amino acids. The CDR3 spells CASSLEGGPLYF. The CDR3 DNA reads as TGTGCCAGCAGCTTAGAGGGGGGACCCCTTTACTTC.

This clonotype showed up just a few times. This chain links TRBV7-2 with TRBJ1-5; 10 nucleotides agree with TRBD1. Germline CDR1 and CDR2: SGHTA and FQGNSA. This CDR3 is 16 amino acids long. Unmatched junction bases numbered 6, after V lost 1 base and J lost 6 bases. Here the CDR3 DNA reads TGTGCCAGCAGCTTAGTTGGGAGGACAGGGGGTCAGCCCCAGCATTTT. This gives the protein CASSLVGRTGGQPQHF.

Of note for this clonotype: A much larger clone differs from this one at a single base, so this may be a read error. The chain links TRBV5-1 to TRBJ2-1; 7 bases map to TRBD1. CDR3 length: 14 amino acids. Germline V gene data show CDR1 as SGHRS and CDR2 as YFSETQ. The CDR3 bases are TGCGCCGGCAGCTTGGGACAGTTTGATAATGAGCAGTTCTTC. Translating it yields CAGSLGQFDNEQFF.

This chain links TRBV6-1 with TRBJ2-3, with TRBD2 matching 9 bases. The V and J ends lost 4 bases and 1 base, in that order; junction bases with no gene match: 6. The CDR3 is 16 amino acids. Germline V gene sequence: CDR1 MNHNS, CDR2 SASEGT. Here the CDR3 DNA reads TGTGCCAGCAGTGCATCGGTAGCGGGAGGCACAGATACGCAGTATTTT. Translated: CASSASVAGGTDTQYF.

This clonotype has only a few counts. This chain links TRBV5-1 with TRBJ1-1; 7 bases align to TRBD1. The junction had 14 bases not matched to a gene; V was cut back by 4 bases and J by 5 bases. Per the germline V gene, CDR1 is SGHRS and CDR2 is YFSETQ. The CDR3 is made up of 16 amino acids. This CDR3 is CASSPSGLPGGTEAFF. CDR3 in DNA: TGCGCCAGCAGCCCTTCGGGACTCCCAGGGGGGACTGAAGCTTTCTTT.

This clonotype was seen at least ten times. CDR3 in amino acids: CASSSGLAGGPGYEQYF. The CDR3 coding sequence is TGTGCCAGCAGCTCAGGACTAGCGGGGGGGCCGGGCTACGAGCAGTACTTC. V is TRBV3-1 and J is TRBJ2-7, with TRBD2 matching 15 bases. CDR1 is LGHDT and CDR2 is YNNKEL in the germline V gene (reference sequence). This CDR3 spans 17 amino acids. J lost 3 bases, V lost 5 bases, and 8 bases had no gene match.